The present entry profiles one T cell receptor beta chain with its context. This clone was recorded only once. Its antigen has not been determined. Base quality data are lacking; no much larger clone is found one base away. The cohort was made up of 666 healthy bone marrow donors. All cohort members were sampled while nominally healthy, although unrecorded immune exposures were likely present. The donor was CMV seronegative and was included in the group of several hundred seronegative cohort members. A peripheral blood sample was collected from each donor, and TCR beta sequencing was performed on peripheral blood mononuclear cells. Genomic DNA extraction from the blood cell samples was performed with the Qiagen DNeasy Blood Extraction Kit. The data were obtained in a study of cytomegalovirus exposure and HLA in healthy donors (dated by TCRdb to about 2017). With respect to the entire study: According to an earlier analysis of a few hundred of the donors, about 190 million T cells yielded 90 million to 130 million unique TCR beta sequences and about 300 Gb of sequence data. An early release covering roughly 640 HLA-typed donors comprised approximately 290 gigabases of sequencing data and roughly 85 million unique TCR sequences. The genetic ancestry cluster associated with self-reported Caucasian donors included approximately 85% of the 398 genotyped donors. The aim of the study was to test whether cataloging public T cell receptors could identify signatures of past pathogen exposure. The study profiled the T cell repertoires of about 640 subjects by immunosequencing and related them to cytomegalovirus serostatus. Along with the roughly 610-subject first cohort, a separate validation cohort of around 120 different subjects was used. To predict cytomegalovirus infection status, the study combined high-throughput TCR immunosequencing, statistical association of individual TCRs with disease status, and machine learning. To study patterns of TCR occurrence, a later analysis re-analyzed previously published TCR beta repertoires from 550 to 800 donors and added high-resolution HLA genotyping. Rather than using new phenotypic data, the later analysis identified candidate immune exposures from TCR beta sequences and from how often those sequences occurred across donors. An earlier analysis of around 640 of the donors used high-throughput TCR beta sequencing to judge whether each TCR beta V gene segment behaved as functional or pseudogenic. Donor age, sex, ethnicity and CMV serostatus were compiled together with the repertoire data. A later genetic analysis used genome-wide SNP genotypes for about 65% of the roughly 700 donors, treating that subset as a discovery cohort. Every repertoire in the discovery cohort had been generated on one and the same sequencing platform. Class I and class II HLA loci were covered by the typing at four-digit resolution. Typing coverage differed by locus: A, B, C, DRB1 and DQB1 were typed in about 620-640 donors, DQA1 in about 500, DPA1 in 600 to 610, and DPB1 in 472. About five DR-DQ haplotypes were treated as single units for association and clustering because of strong linkage in the cohort. Among some 410 genotyped donors of the cohort, an average of approximately 240,000 unique TCR beta nucleotide sequences were sequenced per donor, roughly 20% of them non-productive.

The investigation overall reported the following: In a later analysis, HLA-associated TCR beta chains showed more clonal expansion and lower generation probabilities than non-associated chains that were equally common. The only immune exposure information available for the cohort was CMV serostatus. In a later analysis, the rate of TCR association differed among HLA loci, with DRB1 alleles having the most associated TCRs and HLA-C alleles having the fewest. The cohort was sequenced for TCR beta chains only, and without alpha or paired-chain data the features that could be detected were limited. The study listed approximately 150 TCR beta chains as associated with cytomegalovirus. When HLA alleles, especially DR and DQ, strongly co-occurred, TCR associations were difficult to assign to individual alleles. Presence/absence analyses assumed roughly uniform sequencing depth across donors, an assumption that may not hold. In a later genetic analysis, a missense DCLRE1C variant was associated with V-gene and J-gene trimming of TCR beta chains, and the association was replicated in an independent cohort. In a later analysis, some 17,000 TCR beta sequences were associated with specific HLA alleles at a false discovery rate of 0.05. Most TCR sequences were observed very rarely across donors, whereas some public TCRs were present in many individuals. In a later genetic analysis, fewer N-insertions in productive TCRs were reported among donors in an Asian-associated ancestry cluster than the approximately 670-donor mean. It was suggested by the authors that the approach could potentially be generalized to other disease states and immunological phenotypes. The classifier was reported to diagnose cytomegalovirus status with high specificity and sensitivity in both the original and validation cohorts. Because some donors lacked HLA typing at each locus, the association tests relied only on the typed subset. A later analysis found that most CMV-associated TCR beta chains appeared HLA-restricted, with HLA associations seemingly driven largely by CMV exposure. A cluster of highly shared sequence variants was judged likely to represent a technical artifact of the sequencing pipeline. Correlated functional status among segregating V segments might reflect linkage disequilibrium, but an unknown experimental factor could not be ruled out. Some IMGT-functional V segments, including TRBV6-2 and TRBV6-3, could not be told apart with the 87-base-pair reads, so those segments were excluded. A further reported finding was that TCR beta sequences accurately predicted the HLA-A and HLA-B alleles for most subjects in the first cohort. Some 16 rarely observed V segments, including chromosome 9 orphons, were excluded from the earlier analysis of about 610 of the donors because counts were too low. In an earlier analysis of some 550 of the donors, most TCR beta V segments were observed in productive rearrangements about 87% or about 30% of the time, broadly matching IMGT annotations. A later analysis reported that several top co-occurrence clusters appeared linked to parvovirus B19, influenza, CMV and Epstein-Barr virus. In vitro tests confirmed that a few of the cytomegalovirus-associated TCR beta chains recognize cytomegalovirus antigens.

Library creation used the immunoSEQ multiplex PCR assay. The multiplex PCR relied on a mix of 60 forward primers for TCR Vbeta segments and 13 reverse primers for TCR Jbeta segments. A multiplex PCR assay on genomic DNA amplified the CDR3 region of rearranged TCR beta genes. The Illumina HiSeq System was used to sequence the amplified TCR beta libraries as 87-base-pair reads. The authors' analysis ran thus. A later analysis tallied around 80 million unique TCR beta chains across the approximately 670 repertoires, and approximately 9.9 million of those chains were shared by two or more donors. A nearest-neighbor algorithm error-corrected the raw reads and collapsed the reads into unique sequences, merging closely related sequences to remove PCR and sequencing errors. V, D and J gene segments were assigned by aligning CDR3 sequences to IMGT reference sequences. For a sequence to be retained, a match of at least six nucleotides was required to both a V gene segment and a J gene segment. Rearrangements were classified as productive when the CDR3 lacked stop codons and remained in frame with V and J, and all other rearrangements were classified as non-productive. Following IMGT convention, CDR3 was defined as the stretch from the second conserved V-encoded cysteine up to the conserved J-encoded phenylalanine. Sequences without an unambiguous match to a single V gene segment were excluded from the earlier analysis of over 500 of the donors. In an earlier analysis of around 590 of the donors, a V segment was called functional when productive rearrangements were above 56.7%, and segregating when the standard deviation between donors exceeded 5%. A statistical classification framework was built for diagnosing cytomegalovirus status from the catalog of TCR beta chain sequences. V and J gene assignment, in a later analysis, came from comparing TCR nucleotide sequences with IMGT/GENE-DB human TR gene sequences. In a later analysis, CDR3 sequences and most-parsimonious VDJ recombination scenarios were assigned using the TCRdist pipeline. In a later analysis, each TCR beta chain was defined by its CDR3 amino acid sequence together with its V-gene family, and reads lacking a unique V-gene family were excluded. As a way to deal with suspected cross-contamination and a sequencing artifact, a later analysis dropped roughly 620 nucleotide sequences that were highly shared and had low generation probability. In a later analysis, a clonal expansion index was calculated for each public chain from normalized within-repertoire ranks of inferred template counts. A later analysis computed generation probabilities with a VDJ recombination model fitted to out-of-frame rearrangements, and checked the results against IGoR. In a later analysis, TCR-TCR, TCR-HLA and TCR-CMV co-occurrence was scored with hypergeometric tests, and a repertoire-size bias correction was applied to TCR pairs. To estimate false discovery rates, a later analysis permuted the HLA or CMV assignments 20 times. In a later analysis, co-occurring TCRs were grouped using DBSCAN, with TCRdist sequence similarity added in when clustering inside HLA-allele-positive subsets. Co-occurrence clustering excluded repertoires with fewer than 30,000 or more than 120,000 public chains, plus five with anomalous nucleotide sharing. Here the immuneACCESS table is served through TCRdb, limited to in-frame sequences with V and J called. Missing clones are a known gap in these copies; in checked studies unresolved V genes cover under half, and the rest lacks a known reason. V, J and clone size are those of that table, while D and trimming were read from the DNA. This sample gives around 280,000 clones in total; roughly 90% of them show up just once. Around 2.1% of the sample is taken by the ten largest.

Spanning cysteine to phenylalanine, the CDR3 consists of 15 amino acids. Left in the record is the CDR3 DNA by itself, 45 bases read in frame from the first base. Trimming removed 3 bases from V and 1 base from J, leaving 13 bases between the germline ends. As encoded in the germline V gene, CDR1 is SGDLS while CDR2 is YYNGEE. The chain links TRBV9 with TRBJ1-1; possibly the D gene is TRBD1, per 6 matching bases. The clonotype was recovered from a woman under 30 in good health and CMV-seronegative. Sequenced: PBMCs. The nucleotide sequence reads as follows: TGTGCCAGCAGCGAATCACAGGGTTGGAACACTGAAGCTTTCTTT. Its coded protein is CASSESQGWNTEAFF.